This T cell receptor beta chain came from a study of sequential checkpoint blockade in melanoma. Overall study: DNA from 90 to 100 pretreatment tumor samples underwent TCRβ immunosequencing. Study observations and caveats: T-cell fraction and clonality followed PD-L1 and CD8+ counts, not mutational load.

This clone was detected ten times or more. Its antigen remains unidentified. Generated by immunoSEQ multiplex PCR, the TCRdb table keeps only in-frame clones and is missing some. In the table there are some 18,000 clones, approximately 26% of which are singletons. The treatment here: randomized to nivolumab then ipilimumab (arm A) or the reverse (arm B). DNA-damaging chemotherapy had not been given to any patient beforehand. There are 15 residues in the CDR3. This TCR was sampled from a human donor with melanoma. Sequences were derived from tumor tissue (inferred from file names), sampled from a patient given nivolumab and ipilimumab in sequence. V usage is TRBV7-5 and J usage is TRBJ1-1. TRBV7-5 is listed as a pseudogene. In nucleotides, the CDR3 is TGTGCCAGCAGCTTAAAAGGCTCGGGGAACACTGAAGCTTTCTTT. Its protein is CASSLKGSGNTEAFF.